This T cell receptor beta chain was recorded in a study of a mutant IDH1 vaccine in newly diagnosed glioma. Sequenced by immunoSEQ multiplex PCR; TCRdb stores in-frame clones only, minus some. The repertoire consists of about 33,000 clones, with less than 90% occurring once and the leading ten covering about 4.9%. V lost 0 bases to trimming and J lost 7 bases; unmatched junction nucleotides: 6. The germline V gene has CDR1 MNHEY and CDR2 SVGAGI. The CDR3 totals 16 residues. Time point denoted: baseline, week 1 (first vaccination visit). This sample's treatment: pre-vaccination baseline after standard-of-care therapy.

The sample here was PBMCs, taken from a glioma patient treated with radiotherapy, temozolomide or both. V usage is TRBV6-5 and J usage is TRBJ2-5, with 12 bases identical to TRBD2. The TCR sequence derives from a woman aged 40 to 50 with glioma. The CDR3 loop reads CASSYSTSGGRATQYF. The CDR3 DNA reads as TGTGCCAGCAGTTACTCGACTAGCGGGGGCAGAGCGACCCAGTACTTC.